This paragraph reports one T cell receptor (beta chain). Its antigen is unidentified. This record belongs to a study of T-cell reconstitution after alpha-beta-depleted transplantation in children. General study findings and limits: After transplant, at about two months, alpha-beta T cells were reportedly derived from several hundred expanded graft clones. Newly generated T cells supplied most T-cell counts and diversity one year post-transplant. The origin of high day-60 TCRbeta diversity in some patients lay in surviving recipient T cells and thymic progenitors.

The length of the CDR3 is 15 residues. The junction had 7 bases not matched to a gene; V was cut back by 6 bases and J by 0 bases. Preparing the TCRbeta library involved the use of unique molecular identifiers. TCRdb ran MiXCR on the PCR reads and lists one entry per CDR3 protein. The sample includes some 450,000 distinct CDR3 sequences, about 45% of them seen just once. The rearrangement links TRBV12-3 or TRBV12-4 to TRBJ2-7, with 8 bases aligning to TRBD1. The receptor was derived from a girl aged 2 to 10 with aplastic anemia, due to receive a stem cell transplant. Material: PBMCs, obtained before TCRalphabeta/CD19-depleted stem cell transplant. The CDR3 here is CASRSLRGLSYEQYF. The CDR3 DNA sequence: TGTGCCAGCAGAAGCCTCAGGGGGCTCTCCTACGAGCAGTACTTC.